This T cell receptor beta chain was identified during a study of T-cell memory formation after mild COVID-19. Study-wide background: TCR clusters showed largely donor specificity.

Comments on this clonotype: Its matching antigen is unknown.

The junction had 13 bases not matched to a gene; V was cut back by 5 bases and J by 4 bases. The germline gives CDR1 SGHTA, CDR2 FQGNSA. CDR3 length: 18 residues. TCRdb fed the 5' RACE reads into MiXCR, producing one record per CDR3 protein. The sample shows about 390,000 distinct CDR3 sequences, roughly 15% of them seen only once. Study conclusions and caveats: Within pre-infection memory, some responding clones were found, suggesting cross-reactive memory joined.

This chain joins TRBV7-2 and TRBJ2-3, with 12 bases lining up with TRBD2. The sequenced sample consisted of PBMCs or a T cell subset sorted from them (not recorded which). The receptor was isolated from a man aged 18 to 35 who had mild COVID-19 (a few samples of this study predate the infection). Cell type and time point are not known. CDR3 sequence reads: CASSGPSGGAGSADTQYF. CDR3 nucleotides: TGTGCCAGCAGCGGGCCTAGCGGGGGGGCCGGGTCCGCAGATACGCAGTATTTT.